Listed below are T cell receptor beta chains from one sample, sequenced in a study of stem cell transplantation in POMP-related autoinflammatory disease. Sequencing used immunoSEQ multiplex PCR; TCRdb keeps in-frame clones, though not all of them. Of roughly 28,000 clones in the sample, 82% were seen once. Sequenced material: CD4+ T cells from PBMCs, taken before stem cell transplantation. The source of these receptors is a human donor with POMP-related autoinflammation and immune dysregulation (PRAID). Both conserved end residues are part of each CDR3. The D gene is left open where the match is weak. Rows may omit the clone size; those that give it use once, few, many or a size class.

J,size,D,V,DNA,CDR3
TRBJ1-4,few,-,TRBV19,TGTGCCAGTAGTATCCTATTGAGGGGCGGTAGTGAAAAACTGTTTTTT,CASSILLRGGSEKLFF
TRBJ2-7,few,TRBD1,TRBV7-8,TGTGCCAGCGGCCGGGGGCAGGGGGCGTGGGAGCAGTACTTC,CASGRGQGAWEQYF
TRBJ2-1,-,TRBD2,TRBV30,TGTGCCTGGAGTCGAAGACTATGGGCGGGGGGGTACAATGAGCAGTTCTTC,CAWSRRLWAGGYNEQFF
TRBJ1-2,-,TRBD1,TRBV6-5,TGTGCCAGCAGTGATCGGGACAGGGGAGGTGGCTACACCTTC,CASSDRDRGGGYTF
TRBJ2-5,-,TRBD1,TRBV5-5,TGTGCCAGCAGCTTGCCACGAGGGGGCGAAGGAGAGACCCAGTACTTC,CASSLPRGGEGETQYF
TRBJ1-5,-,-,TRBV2,TGTGCCAGCAGTGAAGAGGAGGGGCCGCGCAATCAGCCCCAGCATTTT,CASSEEEGPRNQPQHF
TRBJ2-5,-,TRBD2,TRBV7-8,TGTGCCAGCAGCTTAGGACTAGCGGGGGACACACGTTCCAGGACCCAGTACTTC,CASSLGLAGDTRSRTQYF
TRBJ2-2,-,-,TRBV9,TGTGCCAGCAGCGTGGATACCGGGGAGCTGTTTTTT,CASSVDTGELFF
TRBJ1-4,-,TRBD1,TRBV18,TGTGCCAGCTCACCACAAGAGGGGGCGGATGAAAAACTGTTTTTT,CASSPQEGADEKLFF
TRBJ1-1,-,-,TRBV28,TGTGCCAGCAGTTTAGGGTTCATGAACACTGAAGCTTTCTTT,CASSLGFMNTEAFF
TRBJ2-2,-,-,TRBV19,TGTGCCAGTAGTCAACCCAGGGGCTCCCTGAACACCGGGGAGCTGTTTTTT,CASSQPRGSLNTGELFF
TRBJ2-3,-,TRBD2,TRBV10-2,TGCGCCAGCAGTGACCGCCTAGCGGGAGGTAGGCCCTTTGGCACAGATACGCAGTATTTT,CASSDRLAGGRPFGTDTQYF
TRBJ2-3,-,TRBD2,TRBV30,TGTGCCTGGAGTGTGCTAGCGGGGGGGTCCTTAGCGACAGATACGCAGTATTTT,CAWSVLAGGSLATDTQYF
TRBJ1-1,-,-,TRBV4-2,TGTGCCAGCAGCCAAGATGGAGGGAACACTGAAGCTTTCTTT,CASSQDGGNTEAFF
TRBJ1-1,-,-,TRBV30,TGTGCCTGGAAAGGGCAGGCGAACACTGAAGCTTTCTTT,CAWKGQANTEAFF
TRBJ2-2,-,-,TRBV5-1,TGCGCCAGCAGCTCCGGGACACCTAACACCGGGGAGCTGTTTTTT,CASSSGTPNTGELFF
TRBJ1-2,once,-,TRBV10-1,TGCGCCAGCAGTGGCTTACAATCGCGAAAGACCTATGGCTACACCTTC,CASSGLQSRKTYGYTF
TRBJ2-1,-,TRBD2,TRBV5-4,TGTGCCAGCAGCTTTACTAGCGGGGGGGCCGATGAGCAGTTCTTC,CASSFTSGGADEQFF
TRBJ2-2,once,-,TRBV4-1,TGCGCCAGCAGCCCGAACACCGGGGAGCTGTTTTTT,CASSPNTGELFF
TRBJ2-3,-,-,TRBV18,TGTGCCAGCTCACCTCCTCACGGTGGCACAGATACGCAGTATTTT,CASSPPHGGTDTQYF
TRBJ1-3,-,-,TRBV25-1,TGTGCCAGCAGTGAACCGAGGGGGACCGGAAACACCATATATTTT,CASSEPRGTGNTIYF
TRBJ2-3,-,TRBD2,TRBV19,TGTGCCAGTAGTATACTTGCGGGAGGGCCGATAGATACGCAGTATTTT,CASSILAGGPIDTQYF
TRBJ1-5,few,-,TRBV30,TGTGCCTGGGCGGGGGGCGGCAATCAGCCCCAGCATTTT,CAWAGGGNQPQHF
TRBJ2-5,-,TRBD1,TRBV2,TGTGCCAGGGCGACAGGGCGGTCGGAGACCCAGTACTTC,CARATGRSETQYF
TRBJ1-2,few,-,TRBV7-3,TGTGCCAGCAGCTTAAGAGGCGCCAGGGGCTATGGCTACACCTTC,CASSLRGARGYGYTF
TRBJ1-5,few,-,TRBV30,TGTGCCTGGAGTGTAAAACCCAATCAGCCCCAGCATTTT,CAWSVKPNQPQHF
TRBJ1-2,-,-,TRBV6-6,TGTGCCAGCAGTTACTCATCGGAACATGGCTACACCTTC,CASSYSSEHGYTF
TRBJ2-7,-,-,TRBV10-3,TGTGCCATCAGTGAGTTAGAGGAAAACGAGCAGTACTTC,CAISELEENEQYF
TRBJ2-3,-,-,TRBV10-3,TGTGCCATCAGTGCCTCTCCGAGCGGACGCACAGATACGCAGTATTTT,CAISASPSGRTDTQYF
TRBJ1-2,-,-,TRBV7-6,TGTGCCAGCAGCCCTGGACAGAACTATGGCTACACCTTC,CASSPGQNYGYTF
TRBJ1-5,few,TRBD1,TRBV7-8,TGTGCCAGCAGCTTAAAGCCTACAGGGGTCAATCAGCCCCAGCATTTT,CASSLKPTGVNQPQHF
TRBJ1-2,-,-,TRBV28,TGTGCCAGCAGTTTATCCCGTTGGGCTGGCTACACCTTC,CASSLSRWAGYTF
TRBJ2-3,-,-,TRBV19,TGTGCCAGTAGTCACACAGATACGCAGTATTTT,CASSHTDTQYF
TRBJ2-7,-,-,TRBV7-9,TGTGCCAGCAGCTTAATGGGGTCCTACGAGCAGTACTTC,CASSLMGSYEQYF
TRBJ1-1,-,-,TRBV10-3,TGTGCCGTTTTGCGGGGACTAAACACTGAAGCTTTCTTT,CAVLRGLNTEAFF
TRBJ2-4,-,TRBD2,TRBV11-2,TGTGCCAGCAGCTCAATTCGGGGGGGCTCTGGAAACATTCAGTACTTC,CASSSIRGGSGNIQYF